This entry lists 4 T cell receptor beta chains sequenced from one sample in a study of cytomegalovirus exposure and HLA in healthy donors. The PCR ran on 60 Vbeta and 13 Jbeta primers. TCRdb keeps only in-frame clones here, not all; method: immunoSEQ multiplex PCR. The sample holds approximately 140,000 clones; about 85% are singletons and the top ten take about 3.7%. The sequenced material came from PBMCs. The receptors stem from a human donor in good health.

This chain uses TRBV7-6 with TRBJ1-3; perhaps TRBD1 as D (5 bases). Germline lookup yields CDR1 SGHVS and CDR2 FNYEAQ. The CDR3 spans 12 residues. CDR3 bases: TGTGTCATCCAGGGTTCTGGAAACACCATATATTTT. Protein product: CVIQGSGNTIYF.

The genes are TRBV4-1 and TRBJ2-5; 13 bases match TRBD2. Germline CDR1 reads MGHRA; CDR2 reads YSYEKL. The V gene end was trimmed by 3 bases and the J gene end by 10 bases; junction bases not matched to a gene: 11. CDR3 length: 16 residues. CDR3 region: CASSHGLAGVARHQYF. The CDR3 DNA is TGCGCCAGCAGCCACGGACTAGCGGGAGTGGCGAGGCACCAGTACTTC.

The chain combines TRBV6-5 with TRBJ1-1; 8 nucleotides match TRBD1. V shed 6 bases, J shed 7 bases, and the junction held 10 bases outside the gene matches. CDR1 and CDR2 (germline): MNHEY, SVGAGI. This CDR3 comprises 14 residues. CDR3 amino acids: CASRDDRGWGEAFF. DNA for the CDR3: TGTGCCAGCAGAGATGACAGGGGATGGGGTGAAGCTTTCTTT.

The chain uses TRBV4-3 and TRBJ2-7; possibly TRBD2 for D (6 bases). Germline CDR1 LGHNA, CDR2 YSLEER. The CDR3 consists of 15 residues. Trimming removed 0 bases from V and 0 bases from J, with 9 bases in between. The CDR3 here is CASSQDRRGSYEQYF. DNA for the CDR3: TGCGCCAGCAGCCAAGATCGGCGGGGCTCCTACGAGCAGTACTTC.